This T cell receptor (beta chain) was identified in a study of OX40 agonist ivuxolimab in advanced cancers. Regarding the study as a whole: The antigens recognized by the expanded peripheral T cells, that is their antigen specificity, were not determined.

Patients with autoimmune history or systemic immunosuppression were excluded. Some clones are missing from TCRdb's copy, which holds only in-frame ones; the method was immunoSEQ multiplex PCR. The sample has some 98,000 clones, 85% to 95% seen once. Looked up from germline, CDR1 is LGHNA and CDR2 is YNFKEQ. The germline V and J ends were trimmed by 4 bases and 4 bases, with 7 bases remaining between them. The CDR3 has 13 residues. In its sample, this clone was seen once. Its antigen is as yet unknown. The material was CD4+ or CD8+ T cells sorted from blood, obtained in a trial of the OX40 agonist ivuxolimab. The chain employs TRBV4-2 and TRBJ1-4; possibly TRBD1 for D (5 bases). This clonotype originated in an adult with an advanced solid tumor such as melanoma, head and neck, liver or kidney cancer. The CDR3 is CASSRGYNEKLFF. CDR3 in DNA: TGTGCCAGCAGCCGGGGGTATAATGAAAAACTGTTTTTT.